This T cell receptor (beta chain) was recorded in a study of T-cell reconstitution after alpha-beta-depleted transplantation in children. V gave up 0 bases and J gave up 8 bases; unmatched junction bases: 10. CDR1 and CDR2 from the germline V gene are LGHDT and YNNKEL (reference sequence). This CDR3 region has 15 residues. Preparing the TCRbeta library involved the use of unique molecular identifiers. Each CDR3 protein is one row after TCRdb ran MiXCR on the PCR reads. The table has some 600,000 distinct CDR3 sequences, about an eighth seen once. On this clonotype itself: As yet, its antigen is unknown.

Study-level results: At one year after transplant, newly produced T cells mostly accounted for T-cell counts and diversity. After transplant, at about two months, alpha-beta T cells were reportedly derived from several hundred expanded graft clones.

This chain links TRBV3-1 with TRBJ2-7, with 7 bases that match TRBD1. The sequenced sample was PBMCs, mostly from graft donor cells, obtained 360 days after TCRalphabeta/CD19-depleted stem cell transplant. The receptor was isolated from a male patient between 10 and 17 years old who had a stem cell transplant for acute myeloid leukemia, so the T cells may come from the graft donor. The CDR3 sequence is CASSQDRAGGKQQYF. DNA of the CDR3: TGTGCCAGCAGCCAAGATCGGGCAGGGGGTAAGCAGCAGTACTTC.